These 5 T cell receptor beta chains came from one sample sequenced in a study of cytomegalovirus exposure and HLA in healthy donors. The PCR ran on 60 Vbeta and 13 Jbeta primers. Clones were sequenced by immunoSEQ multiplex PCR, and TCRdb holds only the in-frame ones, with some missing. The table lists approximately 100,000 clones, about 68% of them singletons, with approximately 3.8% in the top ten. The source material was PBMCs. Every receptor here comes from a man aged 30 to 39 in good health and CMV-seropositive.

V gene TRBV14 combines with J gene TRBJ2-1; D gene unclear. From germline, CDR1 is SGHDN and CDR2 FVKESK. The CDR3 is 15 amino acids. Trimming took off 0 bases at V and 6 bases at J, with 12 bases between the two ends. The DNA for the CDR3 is TGTGCCAGCAGCCAAGAAGCGTTGGCCAGCAATGAGCAGTTCTTC. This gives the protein CASSQEALASNEQFF.

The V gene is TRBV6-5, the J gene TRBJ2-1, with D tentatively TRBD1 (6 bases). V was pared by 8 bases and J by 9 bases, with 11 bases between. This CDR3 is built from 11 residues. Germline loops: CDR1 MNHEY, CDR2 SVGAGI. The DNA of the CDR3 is TGTGCCAGCCGGACAGTCGGTGAGCAGTTCTTC. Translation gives CASRTVGEQFF.

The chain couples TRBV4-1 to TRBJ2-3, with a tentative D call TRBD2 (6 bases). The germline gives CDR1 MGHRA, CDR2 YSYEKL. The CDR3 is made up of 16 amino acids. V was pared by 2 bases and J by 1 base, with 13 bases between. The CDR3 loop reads CASSQSGTLGTDTQYF. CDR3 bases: TGCGCCAGCAGCCAATCCGGGACTTTGGGCACAGATACGCAGTATTTT.

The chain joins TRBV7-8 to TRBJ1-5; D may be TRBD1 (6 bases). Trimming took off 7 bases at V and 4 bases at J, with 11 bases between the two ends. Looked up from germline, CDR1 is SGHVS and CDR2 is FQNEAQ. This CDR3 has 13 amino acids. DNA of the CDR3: TGTGCCAGCAACCTGCAGGGGAATCAGCCCCAGCATTTT. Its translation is CASNLQGNQPQHF.

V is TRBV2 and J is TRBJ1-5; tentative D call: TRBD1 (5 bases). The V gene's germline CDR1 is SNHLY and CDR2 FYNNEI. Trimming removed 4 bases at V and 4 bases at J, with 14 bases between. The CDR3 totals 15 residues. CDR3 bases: TGTGCCAGCAGTGTATCGGCCTCAGGGAATCAGCCCCAGCATTTT. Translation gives CASSVSASGNQPQHF.